The 14 T cell receptor beta chains given below trace back to one sample, sequenced in a study of cytomegalovirus exposure and HLA in healthy donors. Profiling relied on immunoSEQ multiplex PCR, and the TCRdb table lists in-frame clones only, not all of them. The data contain about 70,000 clones, more than 85% of them singletons. Sequences were obtained from PBMCs. Receptors were obtained from a young man in good health and CMV-seropositive.

The chain has TRBV5-1 and TRBJ2-5; 14 positions agree with TRBD2. This CDR3 has 15 residues. CDR1 and CDR2 from the germline V gene are SGHRS and YFSETQ. Germline trimming cut 5 bases from V and 5 bases from J; bases unmatched to any gene: 5. DNA of the CDR3: TGCGCCAGCAGGGGGGGACTAGCGGGAGTTGAGACCCAGTACTTC. It specifies CASRGGLAGVETQYF.

V and J are TRBV6-5 and TRBJ2-7; D may be TRBD2 (6 bases). From germline, CDR1 is MNHEY and CDR2 SVGAGI. The CDR3 is 14 amino acids. Trimming took off 6 bases at V and 2 bases at J, with 14 bases between the two ends. DNA for the CDR3: TGTGCCAGCAGCCCGGGACTTTCGCCCTACGAGCAGTACTTC. Translation gives CASSPGLSPYEQYF.

The V call is TRBV5-6, the J call TRBJ2-2, with 10 nucleotides matching TRBD2. Trimming took 4 bases from V and 3 from J; bases not matched to a gene: 9. The germline gives CDR1 SGHDT, CDR2 YYEEEE. The CDR3 is 17 residues long. The CDR3 protein is CASSPSLAGSYTGELFF. The CDR3 nucleotides read TGTGCCAGCAGCCCGTCACTAGCGGGAAGTTACACCGGGGAGCTGTTTTTT.

The J gene is TRBJ2-1, the V gene TRBV9, with D perhaps TRBD1 (5 bases). V lost 0 bases and J 6 bases, leaving 13 bases between the germline ends. In germline, CDR1 is SGDLS, CDR2 YYNGEE. The CDR3 is made up of 15 amino acids. CDR3 coding DNA: TGTGCCAGCAGCGTAGTTCAGGGCGGTGGCAATGAGCAGTTCTTC. Translation: CASSVVQGGGNEQFF. The full variable domain, in which reference TRBV9 and TRBJ2-1 provide the parts outside the CDR3, is DSGVTQTPKHLITATGQRVTLRCSPRSGDLSVYWYQQSLDQGLQFLIQYYNGEERAKGNILERFSAQQFPDLHSELNLSSLELGDSALYFCASSVVQGGGNEQFFGPGTRLTVL.

The CDR3 nucleotides are TGTGCCAGCAGGCTACGGGGGGTGACTGAAGCTTTCTTT. It encodes CASRLRGVTEAFF. The chain combines TRBV28 with TRBJ1-1, with a tentative D call TRBD1 (5 bases). This CDR3 region has 13 residues. The germline V gene encodes CDR1 MDHEN and CDR2 SYDVKM. Between the trimmed V and J ends, which lost 6 bases and 5 bases, there was a span of 13 bases.

This clone occurred once. V usage is TRBV15 and J usage is TRBJ2-3; TRBD1 is a possible D gene (6 bases). Germline CDR1 reads LNHNV; CDR2 reads YYDKDF (reference sequence). Trimming cost V 0 bases and J 0 bases, with 16 bases left between them. The CDR3 contains 18 residues. This chain's CDR3 is CATSREGHGAPSTDTQYF. CDR3 DNA sequence: TGTGCCACCAGCAGAGAGGGACATGGAGCGCCCAGCACAGATACGCAGTATTTT.

The V and J genes are TRBV6-4 and TRBJ1-1, with 8 bases identical to TRBD1. Germline V gene data show CDR1 as MRHNA and CDR2 as SNTAGT. V lost 7 bases, J lost 0 bases, and 13 bases stayed unmatched. This CDR3 is 17 amino acids long. The CDR3 here is CASTCRTGRCVNTEAFF. The DNA for the CDR3 is TGTGCCAGCACTTGCAGGACAGGGAGGTGTGTGAACACTGAAGCTTTCTTT.

V usage is TRBV19 and J usage is TRBJ2-1; 9 bases match TRBD1. With 6 bases clipped from V and 1 base from J, the junction kept 1 base outside the gene matches. The CDR3 is 14 residues long. Germline CDR1 is LNHDA and CDR2 is SQIVND (reference sequence). In nucleotides, the CDR3 is TGTGCCAGTAGAGGGACAGGGTCCTACAATGAGCAGTTCTTC. This sequence encodes CASRGTGSYNEQFF.

This rearrangement joins TRBV9 to TRBJ2-1; D perhaps matches TRBD1 (5 bases). The CDR3 extends over 13 amino acids. Germline values: CDR1 SGDLS, CDR2 YYNGEE. V dropped 0 bases and J dropped 5 bases, with 6 bases sitting between them. CDR3: CASSVAGHNEQFF. The CDR3 DNA sequence: TGTGCCAGCAGCGTAGCAGGGCACAATGAGCAGTTCTTC.

The V and J genes are TRBV5-1 and TRBJ2-1, with D unresolved. Germline CDR1 reads SGHRS; CDR2 reads YFSETQ. This CDR3 has 16 amino acids. Between the trimmed V and J ends, which lost 2 bases and 0 bases, there was a span of 12 bases. CDR3 coding DNA: TGCGCCAGCAGCTTTGATGGAGCCCACTCCTACAATGAGCAGTTCTTC. Translated: CASSFDGAHSYNEQFF.

This clone was recorded a few times. The chain combines TRBV19 with TRBJ2-1, with no clear D. The germline V and J ends were trimmed by 6 bases and 0 bases, with 9 bases remaining between them. In germline, CDR1 is LNHDA, CDR2 SQIVND (reference sequence). The CDR3 spans 14 residues. CDR3 DNA sequence: TGTGCCAGTAGGGGCGAAATCTCCTACAATGAGCAGTTCTTC. Encoded protein: CASRGEISYNEQFF.

This chain connects TRBV5-1 to TRBJ2-7, with D hard to call. Per germline, CDR1 SGHRS and CDR2 YFSETQ. V was trimmed by 0 bases and J by 0 bases, leaving 7 bases between them. The CDR3 is made up of 14 amino acids. This CDR3 reads CASSLVASSYEQYF. CDR3 bases: TGCGCCAGCAGCTTGGTGGCCTCCTCCTACGAGCAGTACTTC.

The chain uses TRBV2 and TRBJ2-1; TRBD2 agrees at 11 bases. The CDR3 contains 18 residues. V was pared by 1 base and J by 9 bases, with 14 bases of the junction left unmatched. Germline V gene data show CDR1 as SNHLY and CDR2 as FYNNEI. The CDR3: CASSEVGTSGPLSGEQFF. The DNA of the CDR3 is TGTGCCAGCAGTGAAGTCGGGACTAGCGGTCCTTTAAGTGGTGAGCAGTTCTTC.

This clone turned up a few times. The chain is built from TRBV7-3 and TRBJ2-3; no reliable D call. This CDR3 has 14 residues. Germline CDR1 and CDR2: SGHTA and FQGTGA. The V end lost 4 bases, the J end lost 2 bases, and 10 bases lay between the germline ends. The CDR3 nucleotides read TGTGCCAGCAGCTCACCGCCTATCACAGATACGCAGTATTTT. This sequence encodes CASSSPPITDTQYF.